A single sample gave rise to the 7 T cell receptor beta chains below, sequenced in a study of blood T cell repertoires in COVID-19. Sequencing was performed with immunoSEQ multiplex PCR; in TCRdb, only in-frame clones are kept and a portion is missing. The sample carries 55,000 to 90,000 clones, more than 75% recorded once. The sequenced sample was peripheral blood. The source is a human donor in a cohort sampled during active COVID-19.

The rearrangement links TRBV19 to TRBJ2-5; D may be TRBD1 (5 bases). This CDR3 comprises 16 residues. V lost 0 bases and J 4 bases, leaving 15 bases between the germline ends. Germline loops: CDR1 LNHDA, CDR2 SQIVND (reference sequence). The CDR3 spells CASSIDSAGWGETQYF. As DNA, the CDR3 is TGTGCCAGTAGTATAGATTCAGCAGGGTGGGGAGAGACCCAGTACTTC.

DNA for the CDR3: TGTGCCAGCAGCCGGACTAGCGGCTCCTACAATGAGCAGTTCTTC. Encoded protein: CASSRTSGSYNEQFF. The chain carries TRBV11-2 and TRBJ2-1; 10 bases fit TRBD2. Germline V gene data show CDR1 as SGHAT and CDR2 as FQNNGV. The CDR3 is made up of 15 amino acids. Losses at the gene ends were 5 bases for V and 0 bases for J; bases not matched to a gene: 1.

The J gene is TRBJ2-7, the V gene TRBV12-3 or TRBV12-4; maybe TRBD2 (6 bases). The CDR3 covers 12 residues. Trimming removed 4 bases from V and 5 bases from J, with 9 bases in between. The CDR3 loop is CASSWGLDEQYF. The CDR3 DNA reads as TGTGCCAGCAGTTGGGGACTCGACGAGCAGTACTTC.

The chain carries TRBV25-1 and TRBJ1-1; D not certain. This CDR3 region has 14 residues. Trimming shortened V by 4 bases and J by 1 base, and 10 bases separated the two germline ends. Germline V lookup: CDR1 MGHDK, CDR2 SYGVNS. This CDR3 is CASSGIGRNTEAFF. The CDR3 region has the DNA TGTGCCAGCAGTGGGATCGGGAGGAACACTGAAGCTTTCTTT.

This sequence joins TRBV28 and TRBJ2-7; 10 bases agree with TRBD2. Losses at the gene ends were 6 bases for V and 1 base for J; bases not matched to a gene: 9. From germline, CDR1 is MDHEN and CDR2 SYDVKM. The CDR3 sequence is 16 residues long. DNA of the CDR3: TGTGCCAGCAGCTTCCCGGCTAGCGGGGGATCCTACGAGCAGTACTTC. The encoded protein is CASSFPASGGSYEQYF.

The rearrangement links TRBV4-1 to TRBJ2-1, with TRBD2 identical over 13 bases. V trimming: 3 bases; J trimming: 4 bases; junction bases outside the gene matches: 6. The V gene's germline CDR1 is MGHRA and CDR2 YSYEKL. The length of the CDR3 is 17 residues. The CDR3 loop reads CASSHPGTSGIYNEQFF. CDR3 bases: TGCGCCAGCAGCCACCCCGGGACTAGCGGGATTTACAATGAGCAGTTCTTC.

This chain joins TRBV29-1 and TRBJ1-1; D is ambiguous. The CDR3 is made up of 12 amino acids. Trimming took 6 bases from V and 3 from J, leaving 11 bases between them. The germline CDR1 and CDR2 sequences are SQVTM and ANQGSEA. The CDR3 DNA is TGCAGCGTCCGTACTCAATACACTGAAGCTTTCTTT. It encodes CSVRTQYTEAFF.